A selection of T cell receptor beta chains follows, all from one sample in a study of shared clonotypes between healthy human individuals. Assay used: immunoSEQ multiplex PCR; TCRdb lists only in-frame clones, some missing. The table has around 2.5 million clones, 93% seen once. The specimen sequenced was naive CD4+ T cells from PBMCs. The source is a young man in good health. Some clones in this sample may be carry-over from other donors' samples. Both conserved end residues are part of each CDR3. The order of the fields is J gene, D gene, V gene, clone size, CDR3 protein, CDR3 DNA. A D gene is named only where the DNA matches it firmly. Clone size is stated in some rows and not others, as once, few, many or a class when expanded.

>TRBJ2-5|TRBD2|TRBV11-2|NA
CASSPRTSEETQYF
TGTGCCAGCAGCCCACGGACTAGCGAGGAGACCCAGTACTTC
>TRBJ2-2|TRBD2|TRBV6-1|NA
CASSVAPGLAGDTGELFF
TGTGCCAGCAGTGTCGCCCCCGGACTAGCGGGAGACACCGGGGAGCTGTTTTTT
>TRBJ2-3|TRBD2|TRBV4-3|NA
CASSHLTGTRKSTQYF
TGCGCCAGCAGCCACCTAACCGGGACTAGAAAATCTACGCAGTATTTT
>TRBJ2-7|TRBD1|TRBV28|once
CASTRLGTAPHEQYF
TGTGCCAGCACTCGACTCGGGACAGCGCCCCACGAGCAGTACTTC
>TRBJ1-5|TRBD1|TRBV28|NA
CASSRGRGRGPQHF
TGTGCCAGCAGTCGCGGCAGGGGGCGAGGGCCCCAGCATTTT
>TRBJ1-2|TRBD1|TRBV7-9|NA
CASSPGTGMGLGDYGYTF
TGTGCCAGCAGCCCTGGGACAGGGATGGGGTTGGGTGACTATGGCTACACCTTC
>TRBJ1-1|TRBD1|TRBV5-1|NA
CASSPRTGAITEAFF
TGCGCCAGCAGCCCGAGGACAGGGGCTATCACTGAAGCTTTCTTT
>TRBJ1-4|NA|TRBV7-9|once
CASSFRGGADEKLFF
TGTGCCAGCAGCTTTCGGGGAGGGGCGGATGAAAAACTGTTTTTT
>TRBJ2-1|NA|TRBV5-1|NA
CASSLDPGGYNEQFF
TGCGCCAGCAGCTTGGATCCGGGGGGCTATAATGAGCAGTTCTTC
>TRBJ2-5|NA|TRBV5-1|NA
CASSLGRPSQKTQYF
TGCGCCAGCAGCTTGGGCAGACCGTCGCAGAAGACCCAGTACTTC
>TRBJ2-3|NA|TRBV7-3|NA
CASSFLGDTQYF
TGTGCCAGCAGCTTCTTAGGGGATACGCAGTATTTT
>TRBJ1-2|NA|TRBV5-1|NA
CASSLAGENYGYTF
TGCGCCAGCAGCTTGGCAGGGGAGAACTATGGCTACACCTTC
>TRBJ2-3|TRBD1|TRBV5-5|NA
CASSKQRQGASDTQYF
TGTGCCAGCAGCAAGCAGAGACAGGGGGCCTCGGATACGCAGTATTTT
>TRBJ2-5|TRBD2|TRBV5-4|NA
CASSRARGGGGQETQYF
TGTGCCAGCAGCCGTGCGCGGGGGGGTGGAGGTCAAGAGACCCAGTACTTC
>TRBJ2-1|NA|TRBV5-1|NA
CASSVRDGNEQFF
TGCGCCAGCAGCGTCCGGGACGGGAATGAGCAGTTCTTC
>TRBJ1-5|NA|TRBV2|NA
CASSDWSENQPQHF
TGTGCCAGCAGTGATTGGAGCGAGAATCAGCCCCAGCATTTT
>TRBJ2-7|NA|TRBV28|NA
CASSFRGHEQYF
TGTGCCAGCAGTTTCAGGGGTCACGAGCAGTACTTC
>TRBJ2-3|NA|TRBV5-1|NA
CASKDVSWDTQYF
TGCGCCAGCAAGGACGTCTCCTGGGATACGCAGTATTTT
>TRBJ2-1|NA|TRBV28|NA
CASTPGGADNEQFF
TGTGCCAGCACCCCAGGGGGGGCGGACAATGAGCAGTTCTTC
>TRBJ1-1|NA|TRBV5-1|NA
CASSLLTGSNTEAFF
TGCGCCAGCAGCTTGTTGACAGGCTCGAACACTGAAGCTTTCTTT
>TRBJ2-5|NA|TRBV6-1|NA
CASNPGTWVDATQYF
TGTGCCAGCAATCCCGGGACATGGGTTGATGCGACCCAGTACTTC